This TCR beta chain came from a study of blood T cell repertoires in COVID-19. The wider study: PBMCs, B-cell-depleted T cells, or T cells provided the cDNA or gDNA that made up the material.

Sequencing was performed with immunoSEQ multiplex PCR; in TCRdb, only in-frame clones are kept and a portion is missing. The data contain about 100,000 clones, 80% to 90% of them singletons. Per the germline V gene, CDR1 is LNHDA and CDR2 is SQIVND (reference sequence). CDR3 length equals 14 residues. The V end lost 5 bases, the J end lost 8 bases, and 13 bases lay between the germline ends. Sequenced: PBMCs or T cells enriched from blood (not recorded which). The chain links TRBV19 to TRBJ1-6; no clear D gene. This TCR came from a woman aged 45-65 years who had recovered from COVID-19. CDR3 sequence reads: CASSRPEGYSPLHF. The CDR3, as DNA: TGTGCCAGTAGTCGGCCCGAGGGCTATTCACCCCTCCACTTT.